This T cell receptor (beta chain) was documented in a study of identical twins. This clonotype was counted ten times or more. Its specificity is unknown. From the 5' RACE reads, TCRdb called clonotypes with MiXCR, one entry per CDR3 protein. The sample consists of fewer than 550,000 distinct CDR3 sequences, 14% of them appearing once. Germline V gene data show CDR1 as ENHRY and CDR2 as SYGVKD. V lost 4 bases, J lost 2 bases, and 16 bases lay in between. The CDR3 length is 16 residues. Study-wide points: The same donors were not followed; conclusions instead depended on cross-sectional statistical analysis. The models gave estimates that fell short of the out-of-frame TCR alpha sharing seen in monozygotic twins.

In addition, the sample was reused for a study of yellow fever vaccine responses in identical twins.

This clonotype was obtained from a woman under 30 in good health. J is TRBJ2-3 and V is TRBV10-3; maybe TRBD2 (6 bases). Sequenced sample: CD4+ T cells sorted from blood. The CDR3 here is CAISGERARNTDTQYF. The CDR3 nucleotides read TGTGCCATCAGTGGCGAGCGGGCCAGAAACACAGATACGCAGTATTTT.